The 13 T cell receptor beta chains below were found in one sample sequenced in a study of cytomegalovirus exposure and HLA in healthy donors. In the PCR, 60 Vbeta and 13 Jbeta primers were used. Clones were sequenced by immunoSEQ multiplex PCR, and TCRdb holds only the in-frame ones, with some missing. This sample has more than 250,000 clones, with around nine tenths found just once. The sequenced material came from PBMCs. The origin of the receptors is a woman younger than 35 in good health and CMV-seronegative.

The chain couples TRBV5-1 to TRBJ1-1, with D possibly matching TRBD1 (6 bases). CDR3 length equals 14 residues. From germline, CDR1 is SGHRS and CDR2 YFSETQ. V dropped 4 bases and J dropped 8 bases, with 18 bases sitting between them. In DNA, the CDR3 is TGCGCCAGCAGCAACGGGACACTCAACCGAGAAGCTTTCTTT. This translates into CASSNGTLNREAFF.

The chain carries TRBV2 and TRBJ2-5; tentatively, D is TRBD1 (6 bases). This CDR3 is 11 amino acids long. Germline CDR1 SNHLY, CDR2 FYNNEI. Trimming took off 4 bases at V and 6 bases at J, with 6 bases between the two ends. CDR3 DNA: TGTGCCAGCAGTGGGGGGCAGACCCAGTACTTC. The encoded protein is CASSGGQTQYF.

V and J are TRBV5-1 and TRBJ1-1, with 8 bases identical to TRBD1. Germline V lookup: CDR1 SGHRS, CDR2 YFSETQ. The length of the CDR3 is 14 residues. With V trimmed by 4 bases and J by 1 base, 3 bases remained unmatched. CDR3 bases: TGCGCCAGCAGCCCCGGGACAGGGAACACTGAAGCTTTCTTT. It codes for CASSPGTGNTEAFF.

The chain links TRBV11-2 to TRBJ2-7, with TRBD1 as a possible D gene (6 bases). This CDR3 is 15 amino acids long. Trimming removed 2 bases from V and 3 bases from J, with 14 bases in between. CDR1 is SGHAT and CDR2 is FQNNGV in the germline V gene. The CDR3 sequence: CASSLYPGVGYEQYF. The CDR3 nucleotides read TGTGCCAGCAGCTTATACCCAGGGGTCGGCTACGAGCAGTACTTC.

V gene TRBV4-1 combines with J gene TRBJ2-1; 8 bases agree with TRBD1. Trimming at V came to 0 bases and at J to 5 bases, leaving 6 bases not matched to a gene. CDR3 length: 16 residues. CDR1 and CDR2 (germline): MGHRA, YSYEKL. The CDR3 DNA sequence: TGCGCCAGCAGCCAAGACCTATGGGACAGGAACAATGAGCAGTTCTTC. Its translation: CASSQDLWDRNNEQFF.

The chain uses TRBV10-3 and TRBJ1-1, with 8 positions matching TRBD1. The V gene's germline CDR1 is ENHRY and CDR2 SYGVKD. V lost 6 bases, J lost 0 bases, and 3 bases stayed unmatched. The CDR3 covers 14 residues. CDR3 sequence reads: CAIRTDRVNTEAFF. CDR3 sequence (DNA): TGTGCCATCAGGACGGACAGGGTGAACACTGAAGCTTTCTTT.

The chain uses TRBV2 and TRBJ1-1; D may be TRBD1 (5 bases). Per germline, CDR1 SNHLY and CDR2 FYNNEI. The CDR3 runs 16 residues. V lost 6 bases and J 2 bases, leaving 19 bases between the germline ends. The CDR3 loop reads CASSIFVGRVNTEAFF. CDR3 DNA: TGTGCCAGCAGCATCTTTGTAGGCAGGGTAAACACTGAAGCTTTCTTT.

The rearrangement links TRBV7-9 to TRBJ2-2, with 7 bases that match TRBD1. Germline loops: CDR1 SEHNR, CDR2 FQNEAQ (reference sequence). The CDR3 runs to 18 residues. Trimming took 3 bases from V and 1 from J; bases not matched to a gene: 11. CDR3: CASSFPTRGNMNTGELFF. The CDR3 nucleotides read TGTGCCAGCAGCTTCCCCACCAGGGGGAATATGAACACCGGGGAGCTGTTTTTT.

This clone was observed once. V gene TRBV5-6 combines with J gene TRBJ2-3; no firm D call. V dropped 4 bases and J dropped 1 base, with 16 bases sitting between them. The CDR3 extends over 16 amino acids. From germline, CDR1 is SGHDT and CDR2 YYEEEE. CDR3 sequence: CASSRVERLRTDTQYF. CDR3 in DNA: TGTGCCAGCAGCCGGGTGGAGCGTTTACGCACAGATACGCAGTATTTT. The whole variable domain, filled in from reference TRBV5-6 and TRBJ2-3, reads DAGVTQSPTHLIKTRGQQVTLRCSPKSGHDTVSWYQQALGQGPQFIFQYYEEEERQRGNFPDRFSGHQFPNYSSELNVNALLLGDSALYLCASSRVERLRTDTQYFGPGTRLTVL.

This chain links TRBV14 with TRBJ2-1, with a weak D call TRBD1 (6 bases). Germline V lookup: CDR1 SGHDN, CDR2 FVKESK. This CDR3 is 14 amino acids long. V lost 1 base and J 9 bases, leaving 13 bases between the germline ends. This CDR3 is CASSQGQGRSEQFF. For the CDR3, the DNA is TGTGCCAGCAGCCAAGGCCAGGGGCGAAGTGAGCAGTTCTTC.

This clone has more than one count but fewer than ten. The chain carries TRBV5-4 and TRBJ2-5; 10 nucleotides align to TRBD2. This CDR3 spans 16 amino acids. Per germline, CDR1 SGHNT and CDR2 YYREEE (reference sequence). Germline trimming cut 0 bases from V and 1 base from J; bases unmatched to any gene: 3. CDR3 residues: CASSLEASGGQETQYF. The CDR3 DNA follows: TGTGCCAGCAGCTTGGAGGCTAGCGGGGGCCAAGAGACCCAGTACTTC.

The rearrangement links TRBV6-5 to TRBJ1-1; weak D call: TRBD1 (6 bases). Trimming shortened V by 2 bases and J by 2 bases, and 9 bases separated the two germline ends. This CDR3 region has 14 residues. Per the germline V gene, CDR1 is MNHEY and CDR2 is SVGAGI. This chain's CDR3 is CASSYGTHNTEAFF. CDR3 coding DNA: TGTGCCAGCAGTTACGGGACACACAACACTGAAGCTTTCTTT.

This clone was detected only once. This chain joins TRBV25-1 and TRBJ2-1; D is possibly TRBD1 (5 bases). V dropped 3 bases and J dropped 3 bases, with 18 bases sitting between them. CDR1 is MGHDK, CDR2 SYGVNS, per germline. The CDR3 is 17 residues long. The CDR3 DNA sequence: TGTGCCAGCAGTGATGTGGAGCAGGGAAAGGTCTACAATGAGCAGTTCTTC. This translates into CASSDVEQGKVYNEQFF.